Here is one TCR beta chain with its context. The data are from a study of identical twins. TCRdb re-derived calls from the 5' RACE reads in MiXCR, one entry per CDR3 protein. This sample carries 750,000 to 950,000 distinct CDR3 sequences, 9% to 15% of them seen once, and the ten largest clones take around 1.6%. This sample was shared with a second study, whose subject was yellow fever vaccine responses in identical twins.

The source of this sequence is a woman aged 18-29 years in good health. The sequenced sample consisted of PBMCs.

The CDR3 sequence is CAISSGAITDTQYF. The CDR3 coding sequence is TGTGCCATCAGTAGCGGGGCGATCACAGATACGCAGTATTTT. This rearrangement joins TRBV10-3 to TRBJ2-3; 7 bases are a match to TRBD2. The CDR3 is made up of 14 amino acids. Germline-derived CDR1 and CDR2 are ENHRY and SYGVKD. V lost 5 bases to trimming and J lost 2 bases; unmatched junction nucleotides: 4.